This T cell receptor (beta chain) was sequenced in a study of T-cell reconstitution after alpha-beta-depleted transplantation in children. The library targeted TCRbeta and was prepared with unique molecular identifiers. TCRdb fed the PCR reads into MiXCR, producing one record per CDR3 protein. The table lists about 58,000 distinct CDR3 sequences, approximately 43% of them singletons. The study, taken as a whole, reports: Where alpha-beta T cells came from about two months after transplant was reportedly several hundred expanded graft clones.

Points on this clonotype: Its antigen remains unidentified.

Germline values: CDR1 SGHVS, CDR2 FQNEAQ. The CDR3 runs to 15 residues. V was trimmed by 5 bases and J by 1 base, leaving 14 bases between them. The material sequenced was PBMCs, mostly from graft donor cells, taken 360 days after TCRalphabeta/CD19-depleted stem cell transplant. The genes are TRBV7-8 and TRBJ2-5; no clear D gene. The source of this sequence is a male patient aged 10 to 17 who had a stem cell transplant for acute lymphoblastic leukemia, so the T cells may come from the graft donor. The DNA for the CDR3 is TGTGCCAGCAGCCCTCACTATGGGGTCCAAGAGACCCAGTACTTC. Amino acids: CASSPHYGVQETQYF.